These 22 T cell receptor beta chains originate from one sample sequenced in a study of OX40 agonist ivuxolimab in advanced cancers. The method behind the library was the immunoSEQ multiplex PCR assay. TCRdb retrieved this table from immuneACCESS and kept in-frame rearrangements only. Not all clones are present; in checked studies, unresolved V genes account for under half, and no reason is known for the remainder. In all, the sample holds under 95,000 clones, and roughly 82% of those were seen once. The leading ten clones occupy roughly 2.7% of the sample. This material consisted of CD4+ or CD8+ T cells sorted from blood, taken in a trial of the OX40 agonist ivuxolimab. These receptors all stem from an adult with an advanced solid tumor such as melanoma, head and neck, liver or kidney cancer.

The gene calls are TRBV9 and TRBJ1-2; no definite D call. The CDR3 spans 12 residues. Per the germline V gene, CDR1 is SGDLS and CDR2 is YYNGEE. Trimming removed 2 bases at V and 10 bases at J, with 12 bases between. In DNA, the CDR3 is TGTGCCAGCAGCGTTGGTGGTTCGGCCTACACCTTC. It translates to CASSVGGSAYTF.

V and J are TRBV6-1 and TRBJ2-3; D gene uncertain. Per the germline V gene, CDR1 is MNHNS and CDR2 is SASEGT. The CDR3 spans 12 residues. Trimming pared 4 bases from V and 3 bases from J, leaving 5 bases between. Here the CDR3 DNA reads TGTGCCAGCAGTGTGAGGACAGATACGCAGTATTTT. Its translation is CASSVRTDTQYF.

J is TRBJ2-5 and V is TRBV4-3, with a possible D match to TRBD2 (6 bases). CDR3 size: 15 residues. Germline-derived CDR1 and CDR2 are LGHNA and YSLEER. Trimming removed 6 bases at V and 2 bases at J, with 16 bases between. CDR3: CASSRTSAGQETQYF. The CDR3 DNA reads TGCGCCAGCAGTCGGACTTCGGCGGGGCAAGAGACCCAGTACTTC.

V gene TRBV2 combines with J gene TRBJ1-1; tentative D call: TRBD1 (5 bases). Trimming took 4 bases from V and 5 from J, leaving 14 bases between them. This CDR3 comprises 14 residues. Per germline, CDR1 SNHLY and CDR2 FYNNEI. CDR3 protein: CASSARGGETEAFF. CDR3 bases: TGTGCCAGCAGTGCACGGGGGGGTGAGACTGAAGCTTTCTTT.

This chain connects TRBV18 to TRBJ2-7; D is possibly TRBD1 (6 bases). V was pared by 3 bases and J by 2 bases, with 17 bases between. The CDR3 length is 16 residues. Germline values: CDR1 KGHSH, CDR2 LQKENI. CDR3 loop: CASSPGITGWTYEQYF. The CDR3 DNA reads TGTGCCAGCTCACCCGGGATAACAGGGTGGACCTACGAGCAGTACTTC.

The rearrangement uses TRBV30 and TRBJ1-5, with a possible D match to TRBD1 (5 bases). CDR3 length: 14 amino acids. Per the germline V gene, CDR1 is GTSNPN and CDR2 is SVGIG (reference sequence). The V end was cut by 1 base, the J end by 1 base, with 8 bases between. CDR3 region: CAWSGGASNQPQHF. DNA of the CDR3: TGTGCCTGGAGTGGGGGCGCCAGCAATCAGCCCCAGCATTTT.

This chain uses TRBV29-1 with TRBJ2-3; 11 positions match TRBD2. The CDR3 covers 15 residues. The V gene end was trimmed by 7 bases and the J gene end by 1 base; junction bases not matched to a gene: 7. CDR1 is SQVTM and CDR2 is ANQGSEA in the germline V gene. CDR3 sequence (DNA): TGCAGCGCCGCCGGGACTAGCGGCGGCACAGATACGCAGTATTTT. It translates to CSAAGTSGGTDTQYF.

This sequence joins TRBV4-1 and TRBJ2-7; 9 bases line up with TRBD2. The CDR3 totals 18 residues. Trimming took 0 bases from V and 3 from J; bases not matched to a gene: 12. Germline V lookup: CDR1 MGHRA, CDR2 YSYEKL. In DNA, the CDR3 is TGCGCCAGCAGCCAAGATATTTGGTCGGGAGCGGGGGGCTACGAGCAGTACGTC. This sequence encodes CASSQDIWSGAGGYEQYV.

CDR3 nucleotides: TGTGCCAGCAGTGAGAGGTTAGTTAACACTGAAGCTTTCTTT. As protein: CASSERLVNTEAFF. The chain employs TRBV2 and TRBJ1-1; unclear D gene. V was pared by 3 bases and J by 2 bases, with 10 bases between. Germline loops: CDR1 SNHLY, CDR2 FYNNEI. This CDR3 is built from 14 residues. Variable domain in full (rest from reference TRBV2 and TRBJ1-1): EPEVTQTPSHQVTQMGQEVILRCVPISNHLYFYWYRQILGQKVEFLVSFYNNEISEKSEIFDDQFSVERPDGSNFTLKIRSTKLEDSAMYFCASSERLVNTEAFFGQGTRLTVV.

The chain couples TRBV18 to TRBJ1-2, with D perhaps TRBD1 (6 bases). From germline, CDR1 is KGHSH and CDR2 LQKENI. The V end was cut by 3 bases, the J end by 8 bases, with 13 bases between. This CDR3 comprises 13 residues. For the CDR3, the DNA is TGTGCCAGCTCACCGGGGACACCTATGGGCTACACCTTC. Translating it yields CASSPGTPMGYTF.

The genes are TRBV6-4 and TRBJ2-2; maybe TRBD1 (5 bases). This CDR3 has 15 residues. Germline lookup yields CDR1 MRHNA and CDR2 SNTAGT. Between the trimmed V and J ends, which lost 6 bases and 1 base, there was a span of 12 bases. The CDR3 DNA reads TGTGCCAGCAGAAAAAACGACAGGAACACCGGGGAGCTGTTTTTT. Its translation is CASRKNDRNTGELFF.

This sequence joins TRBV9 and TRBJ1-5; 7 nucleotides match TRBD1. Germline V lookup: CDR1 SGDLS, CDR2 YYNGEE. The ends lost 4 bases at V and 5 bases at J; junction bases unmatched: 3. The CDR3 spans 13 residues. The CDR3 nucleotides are TGTGCCAGCAGCCCAGACAGGGATCAGCCCCAGCATTTT. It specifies CASSPDRDQPQHF.

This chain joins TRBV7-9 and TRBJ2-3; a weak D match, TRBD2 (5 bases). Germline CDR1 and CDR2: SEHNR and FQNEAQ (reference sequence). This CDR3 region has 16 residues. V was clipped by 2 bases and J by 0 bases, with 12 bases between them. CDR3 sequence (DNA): TGTGCCAGCAGCTTAATTCGGGGAACTAGCACAGATACGCAGTATTTT. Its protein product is CASSLIRGTSTDTQYF.

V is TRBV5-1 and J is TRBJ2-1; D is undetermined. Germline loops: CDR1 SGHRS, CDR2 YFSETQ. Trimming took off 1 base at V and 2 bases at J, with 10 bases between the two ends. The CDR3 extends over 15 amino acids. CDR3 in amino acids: CASSLRGEAYNEQFF. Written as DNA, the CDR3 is TGCGCCAGCAGCTTGCGAGGCGAAGCCTACAATGAGCAGTTCTTC.

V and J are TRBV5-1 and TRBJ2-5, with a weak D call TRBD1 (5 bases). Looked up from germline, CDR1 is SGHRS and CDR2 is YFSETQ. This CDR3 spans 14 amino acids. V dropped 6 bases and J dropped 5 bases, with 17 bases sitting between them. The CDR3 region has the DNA TGCGCCAGCAATTTCGTAACAGGCGGCGAGACCCAGTACTTC. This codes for CASNFVTGGETQYF.

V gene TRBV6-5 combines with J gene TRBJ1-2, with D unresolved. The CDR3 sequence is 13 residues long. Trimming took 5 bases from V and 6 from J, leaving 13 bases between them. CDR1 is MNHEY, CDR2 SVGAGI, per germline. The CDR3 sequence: CASSPLGGNGYTF. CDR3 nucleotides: TGTGCCAGCAGTCCTCTGGGAGGGAATGGCTACACCTTC.

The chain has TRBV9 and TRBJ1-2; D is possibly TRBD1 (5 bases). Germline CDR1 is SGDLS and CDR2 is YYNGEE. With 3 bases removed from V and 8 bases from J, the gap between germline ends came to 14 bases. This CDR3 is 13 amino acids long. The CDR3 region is CASSASGLEGYTF. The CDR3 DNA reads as TGTGCCAGCAGCGCTTCAGGGCTGGAGGGCTACACCTTC.

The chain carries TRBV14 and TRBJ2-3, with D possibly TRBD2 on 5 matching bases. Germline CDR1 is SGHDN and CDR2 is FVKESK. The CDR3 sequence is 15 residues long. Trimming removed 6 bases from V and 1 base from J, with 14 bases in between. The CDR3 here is CASSSPSGGTDTQYF. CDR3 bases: TGTGCCAGCAGTTCCCCCAGCGGTGGCACAGATACGCAGTATTTT.

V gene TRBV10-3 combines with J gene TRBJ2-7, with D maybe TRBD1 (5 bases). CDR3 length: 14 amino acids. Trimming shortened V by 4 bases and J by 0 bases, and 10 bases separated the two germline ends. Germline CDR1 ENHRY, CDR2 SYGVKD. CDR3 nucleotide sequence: TGTGCCATCAGTGGGGGCCTGGACTCCTACGAGCAGTACTTC. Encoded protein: CAISGGLDSYEQYF.

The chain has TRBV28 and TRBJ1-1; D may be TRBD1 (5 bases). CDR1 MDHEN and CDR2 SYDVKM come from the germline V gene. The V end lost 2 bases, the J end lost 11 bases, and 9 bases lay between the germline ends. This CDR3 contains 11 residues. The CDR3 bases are TGTGCCAGCAGTTTAGGCCGGGGCGCTTTCTTT. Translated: CASSLGRGAFF.

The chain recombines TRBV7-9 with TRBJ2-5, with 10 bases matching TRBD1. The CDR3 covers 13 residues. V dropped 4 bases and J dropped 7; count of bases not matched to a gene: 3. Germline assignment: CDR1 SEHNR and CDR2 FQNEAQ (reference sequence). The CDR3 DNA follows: TGTGCCAGCAGCTACGGACAGGGGGGGACCCAGTACTTC. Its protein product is CASSYGQGGTQYF.

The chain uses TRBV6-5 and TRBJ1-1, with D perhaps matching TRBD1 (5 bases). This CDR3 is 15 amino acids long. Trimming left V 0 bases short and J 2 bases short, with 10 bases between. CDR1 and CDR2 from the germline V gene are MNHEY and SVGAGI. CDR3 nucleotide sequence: TGTGCCAGCAGTTACTCCGGCAGGGCTAACACTGAAGCTTTCTTT. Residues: CASSYSGRANTEAFF.